This T cell receptor beta chain originates from a study of cytomegalovirus exposure and HLA in healthy donors. After removal of 5 bases from V and 0 bases from J, the junction contained 3 bases not matched to a gene. The CDR3 runs 14 residues. Germline CDR1 reads SNHLY; CDR2 reads FYNNEI. Study observations and caveats: A later analysis reportedly identified an Asian-associated ancestry cluster as carrying fewer N-insertions than the 666-donor mean. The CMV antigen specificity of a few CMV-associated chains was confirmed through in vitro analysis.

PCR involved 60 Vbeta and 13 Jbeta primers. Sequenced by immunoSEQ multiplex PCR; TCRdb stores in-frame clones only, minus some. The repertoire has 150,000 to 200,000 clones, 62% of them found once; the top ten carry 2.5% to 3%. On this clone itself: What it recognizes is unknown.

The rearrangement joins TRBV2 to TRBJ2-7, with TRBD2 identical over 8 bases. The origin of this receptor is a man aged 40-49 years in good health and CMV-seronegative. Material for sequencing was PBMCs. The CDR3 nucleotides read TGTGCCAGCAGTTCACGGGGGGGCTCCTACGAGCAGTACTTC. This codes for CASSSRGGSYEQYF.